Following are 28 T cell receptor beta chains from one sample sequenced in a study of CD8+ T cells in alopecia areata. TCR sequencing used cDNA made by reverse transcription of extracted RNA. Method: immunoSEQ multiplex PCR; TCRdb's copy keeps in-frame clones and lacks some. The sample has 140,000 to 150,000 clones; approximately 49% are singletons. Sequenced material: CD4+ T cells sorted from blood, taken at week 0. Receptor source: a human donor with alopecia areata.

This sequence joins TRBV29-1 and TRBJ2-3; 11 nucleotides line up with TRBD2. This CDR3 contains 15 residues. The J segment lost 3 bases and the V segment lost 1 base, leaving 3 bases of the junction unmatched. Germline CDR1 and CDR2: SQVTM and ANQGSEA. The CDR3 loop reads CSVEGSSGRTDTQYF. CDR3 coding DNA: TGCAGCGTTGAAGGGTCTAGCGGGAGGACAGATACGCAGTATTTT.

This clone was detected only a few times. The rearrangement joins TRBV18 to TRBJ2-1, with a possible D match to TRBD1 (5 bases). The CDR3 length is 16 residues. Per germline, CDR1 KGHSH and CDR2 LQKENI. The germline V and J ends were trimmed by 0 bases and 7 bases, with 16 bases remaining between them. This chain's CDR3 is CASSPPVGQGRNEQFF. The CDR3 nucleotides read TGTGCCAGCTCACCACCGGTAGGGCAGGGCAGGAATGAGCAGTTCTTC.

The rearrangement joins TRBV29-1 to TRBJ2-5; 9 nucleotides agree with TRBD2. After removal of 0 bases from V and 5 bases from J, the junction contained 7 bases not matched to a gene. Germline CDR1 reads SQVTM; CDR2 reads ANQGSEA. The CDR3 loop spans 15 amino acids. CDR3 DNA sequence: TGCAGCGTTGAAGATCGGGGACTAGCATGGGAGACCCAGTACTTC. Encoded protein: CSVEDRGLAWETQYF. Supplemented by reference TRBV29-1 and TRBJ2-5, the full variable domain reads SAVISQKPSRDICQRGTSLTIQCQVDSQVTMMFWYRQQPGQSLTLIATANQGSEATYESGFVIDKFPISRPNLTFSTLTVSNMSPEDSSIYLCSVEDRGLAWETQYFGPGTRLLVL.

The chain combines TRBV6-6 with TRBJ1-5; 7 bases agree with TRBD1. CDR3 size: 13 residues. CDR1 and CDR2 (germline): MNHNY, SVGAGI (reference sequence). The V gene end was trimmed by 6 bases and the J gene end by 5 bases; junction bases not matched to a gene: 4. In DNA form, the CDR3 reads TGTGCCAGCAGCGACAGGGAGGATCAGCCCCAGCATTTT. This sequence encodes CASSDREDQPQHF.

V and J are TRBV7-8 and TRBJ2-6; TRBD1 matches at 7 bases. CDR1 is SGHVS and CDR2 is FQNEAQ in the germline V gene. The V and J ends lost 3 bases and 1 base, in that order; junction bases with no gene match: 12. The CDR3 sequence is 19 residues long. Here the CDR3 reads CASSLRGQARLSGANVLTF. The DNA of the CDR3 is TGTGCCAGCAGCTTGAGGGGGCAGGCCCGATTATCTGGGGCCAACGTCCTGACTTTC.

The chain joins TRBV7-9 to TRBJ1-1, with D tentatively TRBD1 (5 bases). V shed 2 bases and J shed 1 base, with 5 bases lying between them. The CDR3 covers 13 residues. Germline V gene lookup returns CDR1 SEHNR and CDR2 FQNEAQ (reference sequence). The CDR3, as DNA: TGTGCCAGCAGCTTAACAGGGAACACTGAAGCTTTCTTT. This codes for CASSLTGNTEAFF. Complete variable domain (other parts from reference TRBV7-9 and TRBJ1-1): DTGVSQNPRHKITKRGQNVTFRCDPISEHNRLYWYRQTLGQGPEFLTYFQNEAQLEKSRLLSDRFSAERPKGSFSTLEIQRTEQGDSAMYLCASSLTGNTEAFFGQGTRLTVV.

The V call is TRBV29-1, the J call TRBJ2-5; D is perhaps TRBD1 (6 bases). Deletions cut 5 bases from V and 2 bases from J, with 12 bases between. The CDR3 has 13 amino acids. Germline assignment: CDR1 SQVTM and CDR2 ANQGSEA. The chain's CDR3 is CSVSPGQQETQYF. The CDR3 DNA reads TGCAGCGTTTCCCCCGGACAGCAAGAGACCCAGTACTTC.

About this clone itself: The same CDR3 is also encoded by other DNA sequences in this sample. This chain uses TRBV5-6 with TRBJ2-3; TRBD1 agrees at 8 bases. CDR1 SGHDT and CDR2 YYEEEE come from the germline V gene. The V segment lost 2 bases and the J segment 6 bases; nucleotides outside the gene matches: 5. The CDR3 sequence is 14 residues long. CDR3 coding DNA: TGTGCCAGCAGCTTCGGGACAGGAAGGGATACGCAGTATTTT. It encodes CASSFGTGRDTQYF.

The gene calls are TRBV29-1 and TRBJ1-1; D unresolved. Trimming cost V 7 bases and J 0 bases, with 9 bases left between them. Per germline, CDR1 SQVTM and CDR2 ANQGSEA. The CDR3 is 12 residues long. The CDR3 DNA follows: TGCAGCGCCACTAGGGTGAACACTGAAGCTTTCTTT. Its translation is CSATRVNTEAFF.

This sequence joins TRBV6-6 and TRBJ2-3; tentatively, D is TRBD2 (5 bases). The CDR3 contains 14 residues. Germline CDR1 is MNHNY and CDR2 is SVGAGI (reference sequence). Between the trimmed V and J ends, which lost 8 bases and 2 bases, there was a span of 14 bases. CDR3 residues: CASCQSGYTDTQYF. DNA of the CDR3: TGTGCCAGCTGCCAATCGGGGTACACAGATACGCAGTATTTT.

This clone appeared a few times. The chain employs TRBV15 and TRBJ1-4; D is uncertain. CDR1 and CDR2 from the germline V gene are LNHNV and YYDKDF (reference sequence). V was cut by 5 bases and J by 7 bases, with 14 bases left in between. The CDR3 contains 14 residues. CDR3 sequence: CATSRRALSEKLFF. The CDR3, as DNA: TGTGCCACCAGCCGCCGGGCATTGAGTGAAAAACTGTTTTTT.

The CDR3 nucleotides read TGTGCCAGCTCACCACAGATAGCGGAAGGCACAGATACGCAGTATTTT. It is translated as CASSPQIAEGTDTQYF. V is TRBV18 and J is TRBJ2-3, with D maybe TRBD2 (6 bases). The germline V gene encodes CDR1 KGHSH and CDR2 LQKENI. Trimming cost V 1 base and J 1 base, with 12 bases left between them. This CDR3 region has 16 residues.

The chain employs TRBV14 and TRBJ2-1; perhaps TRBD2 as D (5 bases). Germline assignment: CDR1 SGHDN and CDR2 FVKESK. V shed 2 bases and J shed 8 bases, with 19 bases lying between them. This CDR3 contains 16 residues. The CDR3 coding sequence is TGTGCCAGCAGCCAAAGGCCGGGTCTCGGGGAACATGAGCAGTTCTTC. Protein sequence: CASSQRPGLGEHEQFF.

This chain uses TRBV5-6 with TRBJ2-3, with D perhaps assigned TRBD1 or TRBD2 (5 bases each). Trimming removed 8 bases at V and 0 bases at J, with 28 bases between. The CDR3 spans 19 residues. Germline lookup yields CDR1 SGHDT and CDR2 YYEEEE. As DNA, the CDR3 is TGTGCCAGGCTCCCCAGGCAACAGGAGGCGGGCCCCAGCACAGATACGCAGTATTTT. Its translation is CARLPRQQEAGPSTDTQYF.

Note on this clone: Sequence at one end of the junction differs from germline and may be a read error. The chain joins TRBV29-1 to TRBJ2-1; 8 bases align to TRBD2. The CDR3 has 13 amino acids. CDR1 is SQVTM and CDR2 is ANQGSEA in the germline V gene. CDR3 region: CSVRQPVGTRRLF. DNA for the CDR3: TGCAGCGTACGACAGCCCGTCGGGACTAGACGGCTCTTC.

V is TRBV5-1 and J is TRBJ1-5; 7 nucleotides agree with TRBD1. There are 15 residues in the CDR3. In germline, CDR1 is SGHRS, CDR2 YFSETQ. V trimming: 0 bases; J trimming: 11 bases; junction bases outside the gene matches: 11. The CDR3 loop is CASSLDRGPPLAQHF. For the CDR3, the DNA is TGCGCCAGCAGCTTGGACAGGGGCCCACCTCTGGCCCAGCATTTT.

This sequence joins TRBV29-1 and TRBJ2-2; tentatively, D is TRBD2 (6 bases). V was clipped by 2 bases and J by 3 bases, with 16 bases between them. The CDR3 is made up of 16 amino acids. CDR1 SQVTM and CDR2 ANQGSEA come from the germline V gene. CDR3 loop: CSVEPPGGSYTGELFF. As DNA, the CDR3 is TGCAGCGTTGAACCCCCTGGGGGGAGTTACACCGGGGAGCTGTTTTTT.

This chain joins TRBV30 and TRBJ1-2; no firm D call. Germline CDR1 is GTSNPN and CDR2 is SVGIG (reference sequence). V lost 1 base and J lost 4, with 7 bases in between. The CDR3 consists of 12 residues. The DNA for the CDR3 is TGTGCCTGGAGTGAAGTACCCTATGGCTACACCTTC. This translates into CAWSEVPYGYTF.

The genes are TRBV2 and TRBJ2-1; 9 bases agree with TRBD1. This CDR3 spans 15 amino acids. J lost 7 bases, V lost 6 bases, and 10 bases had no gene match. Germline V lookup: CDR1 SNHLY, CDR2 FYNNEI. The CDR3, as DNA: TGTGCCAGCAGGAGAGACAGGGGGGGAGGAAATGAGCAGTTCTTC. It codes for CASRRDRGGGNEQFF.

The CDR3 nucleotides read TGTGCCAGCAGCCGCGGCCCTACCGGGGAGCTGTTTTTT. Encoded protein: CASSRGPTGELFF. The chain couples TRBV7-3 to TRBJ2-2; D gene unclear. CDR3 length equals 13 residues. The germline CDR1 and CDR2 sequences are SGHTA and FQGTGA. The V end was cut by 5 bases, the J end by 5 bases, with 9 bases between.

The chain couples TRBV7-2 to TRBJ2-6; unclear D gene. The CDR3 sequence is 13 residues long. Germline CDR1 is SGHTA and CDR2 is FQGNSA. Trimming shortened V by 5 bases and J by 0 bases, and 2 bases separated the two germline ends. CDR3 in amino acids: CASSASGANVLTF. The CDR3 DNA sequence: TGTGCCAGCAGCGCCTCTGGGGCCAACGTCCTGACTTTC.

This clone was seen more than once but under ten times. In nucleotides, the CDR3 is TGTGCCAGCAGTTTAAGGTTTCCAGGGGCACCCTACCAAGAGACCCAGTACTTC. The encoded protein is CASSLRFPGAPYQETQYF. V gene TRBV27 combines with J gene TRBJ2-5; a possible D gene is TRBD1 (6 bases). The germline gives CDR1 MNHEY, CDR2 SMNVEV (reference sequence). The CDR3 spans 18 residues. V was pared by 2 bases and J by 0 bases, with 19 bases between.

The V gene is TRBV25-1, the J gene TRBJ1-5; D gene ambiguous. The CDR3 loop spans 14 amino acids. CDR1 is MGHDK and CDR2 is SYGVNS in the germline V gene. V was shortened by 3 bases and J by 9 bases, with 15 bases between the two germline ends. In DNA form, the CDR3 reads TGTGCCAGCAGTGACCAACTGACCCCGGCGCCCCAGCATTTT. It is translated as CASSDQLTPAPQHF. The full variable domain, rest sourced from reference TRBV25-1 and TRBJ1-5, is EADIYQTPRYLVIGTGKKITLECSQTMGHDKMYWYQQDPGMELHLIHYSYGVNSTEKGDLSSESTVSRIRTEHFPLTLESARPSHTSQYLCASSDQLTPAPQHFGDGTRLSIL.

The chain joins TRBV14 to TRBJ2-1, with a possible D match to TRBD2 (5 bases). This CDR3 region has 13 residues. CDR1 is SGHDN and CDR2 is FVKESK in the germline V gene. The V gene lost 5 bases and the J gene lost 5 bases, with 10 bases spanning the gap. The chain's CDR3 is CASSSDYDNEQFF. CDR3 sequence (DNA): TGTGCCAGCAGCTCTGACTACGACAATGAGCAGTTCTTC.

This clone was seen only a few times. The CDR3, as DNA: TGTGCCTGGAGTGTGCGGGGACCCTACAATGAGCAGTTCTTC. Translated: CAWSVRGPYNEQFF. This chain links TRBV30 with TRBJ2-1; D perhaps matches TRBD2 (6 bases). CDR1 and CDR2 from the germline V gene are GTSNPN and SVGIG (reference sequence). V was trimmed by 0 bases and J by 2 bases, leaving 8 bases between them. There are 14 residues in the CDR3.

V and J are TRBV29-1 and TRBJ2-7; 8 bases line up with TRBD1. V lost 6 bases to trimming and J lost 5 bases; unmatched junction nucleotides: 6. There are 12 residues in the CDR3. Germline CDR1 reads SQVTM; CDR2 reads ANQGSEA. CDR3 residues: CSVKTGDHEQYF. CDR3 coding DNA: TGCAGCGTCAAGACAGGGGACCACGAGCAGTACTTC.

V gene TRBV29-1 combines with J gene TRBJ1-2; possibly TRBD1 for D (5 bases). Germline CDR1 SQVTM, CDR2 ANQGSEA. The CDR3 has 12 residues. V dropped 5 bases and J dropped 0 bases, with 7 bases sitting between them. The CDR3 nucleotides read TGCAGCGTTCTGGGGGCTAACTATGGCTACACCTTC. Residues: CSVLGANYGYTF. Looking up the rest from reference TRBV29-1 and TRBJ1-2 gives the full variable domain: SAVISQKPSRDICQRGTSLTIQCQVDSQVTMMFWYRQQPGQSLTLIATANQGSEATYESGFVIDKFPISRPNLTFSTLTVSNMSPEDSSIYLCSVLGANYGYTFGSGTRLTVV.

The rearrangement uses TRBV5-1 and TRBJ2-1; D is undetermined. CDR1 is SGHRS and CDR2 is YFSETQ in the germline V gene. V was trimmed by 0 bases and J by 3 bases, leaving 7 bases between them. CDR3 length: 14 residues. The CDR3 nucleotides read TGCGCCAGCAGCTTGGACAGAATCTACAATGAGCAGTTCTTC. Translating gives CASSLDRIYNEQFF.